This entry lists 14 T cell receptor beta chains sequenced from one sample in a study of T cells in Graves' hyperthyroidism and ophthalmopathy. Template material for amplifying TCR beta CDR3 regions consisted of RNA transcripts. The HTBI primer set drove a first-round RT-PCR of the TCR CDR3. TCRdb itself ran the multiplex PCR reads through MiXCR, one entry per CDR3 protein. The table records hundreds of thousands of distinct CDR3 sequences, less than 25% of them present only once. The sequenced sample was blood. The receptor source for this set is a woman aged 25 to 45 with Graves' ophthalmopathy.

This clonotype was counted a single time. V and J are TRBV5-1 and TRBJ1-1; the D is unclear. The CDR3 covers 15 residues. Trimming stripped 0 bases from V and 5 bases from J, with 14 bases between. Germline V gene lookup returns CDR1 SGHRS and CDR2 YFSETQ. CDR3 region: CASSLVAGLETEAFF. The CDR3 DNA follows: TGCGCCAGCAGCTTGGTAGCAGGCTTAGAAACTGAAGCTTTCTTT. Combining the CDR3 with reference TRBV5-1 and TRBJ1-1 gives the whole variable domain KAGVTQTPRYLIKTRGQQVTLSCSPISGHRSVSWYQQTPGQGLQFLFEYFSETQRNKGNFPGRFSGRQFSNSRSEMNVSTLELGDSALYLCASSLVAGLETEAFFGQGTRLTVV.

This clonotype was observed a few times. One end of the junction does not line up with germline, which may come from a read error. The CDR3 sequence: CATSRDLSSYDQYF. The CDR3 DNA sequence: TGTGCCACCAGCAGAGACCTCAGCTCCTACGATCAGTACTTC. V and J are TRBV15 and TRBJ2-7; no clear D gene. Germline CDR1 reads LNHNV; CDR2 reads YYDKDF (reference sequence). This CDR3 has 14 amino acids.

In its sample, this clonotype was seen many times. The chain couples TRBV10-3 to TRBJ1-1, with 7 positions matching TRBD1. The length of the CDR3 is 13 residues. Germline V gene data show CDR1 as ENHRY and CDR2 as SYGVKD. The trim removed 7 bases at V and 6 bases at J, leaving 8 bases unmatched. The CDR3 bases are TGTGCCATCAACCCGACAGGGCGAGCTGAAGCTTTCTTT. As protein: CAINPTGRAEAFF.

In its sample, this clonotype was seen many times. The rearrangement uses TRBV20-1 and TRBJ2-2; 8 bases map to TRBD1. Germline V gene sequence: CDR1 DFQATT, CDR2 SNEGSKA (reference sequence). Trimming took 6 bases from V and 6 from J; bases not matched to a gene: 3. CDR3 size: 12 residues. CDR3 protein: CSARQGPGELFF. CDR3 nucleotide sequence: TGCAGTGCGCGACAGGGGCCCGGGGAGCTGTTTTTT.

For this clonotype: It may be a read error: a sequence one base away is much more abundant. The rearrangement uses TRBV28 and TRBJ1-1; D is unclear. The CDR3 contains 13 residues. Germline CDR1 is MDHEN and CDR2 is SYDVKM. This chain's CDR3 is CASSLIMNTGAFF. Here the CDR3 DNA reads TGTGCCAGCTCACTTATTATGAACACTGGAGCTTTCTTT.

Ten or more counts support this clonotype. This chain joins TRBV6-5 and TRBJ1-2; tentative D call: TRBD1 (5 bases). The CDR3 contains 14 residues. Germline lookup yields CDR1 MNHEY and CDR2 SVGAGI. V was clipped by 2 bases and J by 3 bases, with 10 bases between them. The CDR3 region is CASSYPGGDYGYTF. DNA of the CDR3: TGTGCCAGCAGTTACCCCGGGGGGGACTATGGCTACACCTTC.

The V and J genes are TRBV6-2 or TRBV6-3 and TRBJ2-2, with D unclear. There are 15 residues in the CDR3. Germline V lookup: CDR1 MNHEY, CDR2 SVGEGT. Trimming pared 2 bases from V and 2 bases from J, leaving 9 bases between. The CDR3 spells CASSYGLPNTGELFF. The DNA of the CDR3 is TGTGCCAGCAGTTACGGGCTACCTAACACCGGGGAGCTGTTTTTT.

This clonotype was detected ten times or more. A much more abundant neighbour one base away suggests this may be a read error. The rearrangement joins TRBV11-2 to TRBJ1-2; TRBD1 is a possible D gene (5 bases). Per germline, CDR1 SGHAT and CDR2 FQNNGV. CDR3 size: 16 residues. The CDR3 sequence is CASSLASRGMRDGYAF. CDR3 coding DNA: TGTGCCAGCAGCTTAGCATCTAGGGGAATGCGTGATGGCTACGCCTTC.

In this sample, this clonotype turned up many times. V usage is TRBV7-9 and J usage is TRBJ1-2; D is unclear. This CDR3 contains 14 residues. CDR1 and CDR2 (germline): SEHNR, FQNEAQ (reference sequence). The ends were cut back, 7 bases at V and 4 bases at J, with 16 bases in the middle. The CDR3 sequence: CASTSDGSGYGYTF. CDR3 DNA sequence: TGTGCCAGCACCTCAGACGGTAGCGGCTATGGCTACACCTTC.

This clonotype was found once. The V and J genes are TRBV6-2 or TRBV6-3 and TRBJ1-3; D gene uncertain. This CDR3 is built from 18 residues. Trimming shortened V by 0 bases and J by 0 bases, and 15 bases separated the two germline ends. CDR1 is MNHEY, CDR2 SVGEGT, per germline. The CDR3 sequence is CASSYSPGGHSSGNTIYF. The CDR3 DNA reads TGTGCCAGCAGTTACTCTCCGGGAGGGCACAGCTCTGGAAACACCATATATTTT.

This rearrangement joins TRBV6-1 to TRBJ1-5, with 10 bases matching TRBD1. V was clipped by 3 bases and J by 7 bases; unmatched bases: 6. In germline, CDR1 is MNHNS, CDR2 SASEGT. CDR3 length: 15 residues. CDR3 sequence: CASSDRDRGGQPQHF. In DNA, the CDR3 is TGTGCCAGCAGTGACCGGGACAGGGGAGGACAGCCCCAGCATTTT.

The rearrangement joins TRBV12-3 or TRBV12-4 to TRBJ2-4, with TRBD2 matching over 13 bases. This CDR3 is 14 amino acids long. V was clipped by 6 bases and J by 13 bases; unmatched bases: 9. This CDR3 is CASRRLAGGTSQYF. In DNA form, the CDR3 reads TGTGCCAGCAGAAGACTAGCGGGGGGTACCTCACAGTACTTC.

Comments on this clonotype: A much larger clone is a single base away; this may be a read error. The chain employs TRBV5-1 and TRBJ1-3, with TRBD1 as a possible D gene (5 bases). Germline CDR1 and CDR2: SGHRS and YFSETQ. The CDR3 sequence is 15 residues long. V lost 5 bases and J 2 bases, leaving 14 bases between the germline ends. This chain's CDR3 is CASSWGESPGNTIYF. The CDR3 nucleotides are TGCGCCAGCAGTTGGGGGGAGAGCCCTGGAAACACCATATATTTT.

Many counts were recorded for this clonotype. The J gene is TRBJ1-1, the V gene TRBV6-5; TRBD1 matches at 11 bases. CDR3 length: 17 residues. Germline trimming cut 0 bases from V and 0 bases from J; bases unmatched to any gene: 3. Germline lookup yields CDR1 MNHEY and CDR2 SVGAGI. CDR3 residues: CASSYSWTGGLNTEAFF. The CDR3 DNA reads TGTGCCAGCAGTTACTCCTGGACAGGGGGCTTGAACACTGAAGCTTTCTTT.